This T cell receptor beta chain stems from a study of post-analysis software for immune sequencing data. Across the whole study: Both relapsing-remitting and secondary progressive multiple sclerosis featured among the disease courses, as did progressive-relapsing multiple sclerosis.

A note on this clonotype: Its target is unknown. Relative to the germline gene, one junction end is altered; a read error may explain this.

Study findings and constraints: TRBV5-6, TRBV5-1 and TRBV20-1 were among five TRBV segments more frequent in patients than controls. Controls' normalized Chao1 diversity significantly exceeded that of multiple sclerosis patients.

This CDR3 has 12 residues. Germline V gene sequence: CDR1 SQVTM, CDR2 ANQGSEA. Sequencing libraries made from TCR beta cDNA carried unique molecular identifiers. T cells, roughly 0.95 to 10 million of them, yielded 500,000 to 600,000 cDNA molecules. TCRdb reanalysed the PCR reads using MiXCR and keeps one entry per CDR3 protein. The top ten clones hold roughly 4.4% of a sample with hundreds of thousands of distinct CDR3 sequences, approximately 50% of them seen once. Input material: blood. The chain is built from TRBV29-1 and TRBJ2-6; D possibly corresponds to TRBD1 (5 bases). The clonotype comes from a girl aged 10-17 years with multiple sclerosis. The CDR3 is CSAETGPNVLTF. As DNA, the CDR3 is TGCAGCGCTGAAACAGGCCCCAACGTCCTGACTTTC.